A single T cell receptor (beta chain) is shown here with its context. Its antigen is not known. The data were taken from a study of glioma-infiltrating T cells. Study-level points and caveats: Very few CDR3 sequences were shared between tissue and blood. Tissue-blood divergence was below expectation in non-neoplastic patients, above in gliomas.

TCR alpha and beta CDR3 regions were amplified from RNA using iRepertoire nested multiplex PCR. Input was roughly 85-400 ng of tissue mRNA or PBMC total RNA. TCRdb called the multiplex PCR reads again in MiXCR, with one record for every CDR3 protein. The sample contains 100,000 to 150,000 distinct CDR3 sequences, around 25% of which appear only once. This clonotype was sampled from a human donor with low-grade glioma or glioblastoma, undergoing nonglioma brain surgery, or in good health (not recorded which). Specimen: glioma tissue, nonneoplastic brain tissue, or PBMCs (not recorded which).

The CDR3 nucleotides read TGCAGTGCGCCTGGGGGTGGCAGTACCTGCAATGAGCAGTTCTTC. It yields the protein CSAPGGGSTCNEQFF. The chain employs TRBV20-1 and TRBJ2-1; D could derive from TRBD1 or TRBD2 (5 bases each). The CDR3 is made up of 15 amino acids. Trimming stripped 6 bases from V and 6 bases from J, with 21 bases between. In germline, CDR1 is DFQATT, CDR2 SNEGSKA (reference sequence).